This T cell receptor beta chain was found in a study of blood T cell repertoires in COVID-19. Sequencing was performed with immunoSEQ multiplex PCR; in TCRdb, only in-frame clones are kept and a portion is missing. Among some 68,000 clones listed, approximately 89% were seen once. The V end lost 4 bases, the J end lost 4 bases, and 10 bases lay between the germline ends. The CDR3 is made up of 13 amino acids. In germline, CDR1 is SGHAT, CDR2 FQNNGV. The sequencing sample was made of peripheral blood. This chain connects TRBV11-2 to TRBJ2-5; D is unresolved. This TCR was recovered from a man aged 45 to 65 with active COVID-19. The CDR3 protein is CASSSGIGETQYF. CDR3 DNA sequence: TGTGCCAGCAGCTCAGGAATCGGAGAGACCCAGTACTTC.